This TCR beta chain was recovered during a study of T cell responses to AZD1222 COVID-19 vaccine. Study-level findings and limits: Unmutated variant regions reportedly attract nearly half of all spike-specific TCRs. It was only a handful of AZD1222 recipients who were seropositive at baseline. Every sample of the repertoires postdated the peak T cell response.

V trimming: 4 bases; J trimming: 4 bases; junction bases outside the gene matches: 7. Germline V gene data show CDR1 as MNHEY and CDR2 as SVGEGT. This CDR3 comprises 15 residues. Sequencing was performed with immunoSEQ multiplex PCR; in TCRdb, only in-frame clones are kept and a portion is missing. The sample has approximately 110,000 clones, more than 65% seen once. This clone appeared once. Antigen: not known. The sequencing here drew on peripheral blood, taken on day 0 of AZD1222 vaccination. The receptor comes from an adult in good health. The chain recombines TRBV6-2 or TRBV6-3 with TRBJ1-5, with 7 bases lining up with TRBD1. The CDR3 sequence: CASSSPDRANQPQHF. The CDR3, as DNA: TGTGCCAGCAGTTCCCCCGACAGGGCGAATCAGCCCCAGCATTTT.